Listed below are T cell receptor beta chains from one sample, sequenced in a study of vaccination effects on CD4 cells after COVID-19. Clones were read by immunoSEQ multiplex PCR, and TCRdb kept only the in-frame ones, dropping some. This sample carries 20,000 to 25,000 clones, around 66% of them seen once, and the ten largest clones take about an eighth. These receptors' antigens are unknown. The sample in question was CD4+ T cells from PBMCs cultured with HCoV-229E spike peptides, obtained before COVID-19 vaccination. The receptors derive from a human donor who received a COVID-19 vaccine. Both conserved end residues are part of each CDR3. Fields, in order: V gene, CDR3 length, J gene, CDR3 protein.

V: TRBV5-5
length: 16
J: TRBJ1-3
CDR3: CASSLDRGFSGNTIYF

V: TRBV11-2
length: 13
J: TRBJ1-5
CDR3: CASSLGAARPQHF

V: TRBV4-2
length: 16
J: TRBJ1-1
CDR3: CASSQGRGTSRTEAFF

V: TRBV2
length: 15
J: TRBJ1-6
CDR3: CASSERGQGNSPLHF

V: TRBV11-2
length: 15
J: TRBJ1-2
CDR3: CASSLDRLANYGYTF

V: TRBV24-1
length: 15
J: TRBJ2-1
CDR3: CATHVNASSYNEQFF

V: TRBV2
length: 14
J: TRBJ2-2
CDR3: CASRAQGDTGELFF

V: TRBV7-2
length: 13
J: TRBJ2-7
CDR3: CASSATGIGEQYF

V: TRBV12-3/TRBV12-4
length: 12
J: TRBJ1-1
CDR3: CASSQENTEAFF

V: TRBV19
length: 15
J: TRBJ1-2
CDR3: CASSLGQGSPDGYTF

V: TRBV5-8
length: 15
J: TRBJ2-3
CDR3: CASSLDSGRTDTQYF

V: TRBV3-1/TRBV3-2
length: 16
J: TRBJ2-3
CDR3: CASSPTLANPTDTQYF

V: TRBV12-3/TRBV12-4
length: 13
J: TRBJ1-2
CDR3: CASGLQGAYGYTF

V: TRBV5-1
length: 14
J: TRBJ1-1
CDR3: CASSLGQRNTEAFF

V: TRBV5-4
length: 15
J: TRBJ1-2
CDR3: CASSLGGTSNYGYTF

V: TRBV4-1
length: 15
J: TRBJ2-7
CDR3: CASSQEGHPSYEQYF

V: TRBV4-1
length: 15
J: TRBJ2-5
CDR3: CASSSPTSAGETQYF

V: TRBV6-2/TRBV6-3
length: 13
J: TRBJ2-7
CDR3: CASSLRQGLEQYF

V: TRBV5-4
length: 15
J: TRBJ1-5
CDR3: CASSLGTGLNQPQHF

V: TRBV7-9
length: 12
J: TRBJ1-2
CDR3: CASSLLLEGYTF

V: TRBV3-1/TRBV3-2
length: 15
J: TRBJ1-1
CDR3: CASSQYSEGNTEAFF

V: TRBV3-1/TRBV3-2
length: 16
J: TRBJ2-3
CDR3: CASSQVRGAGTDTQYF

V: TRBV10-2
length: 15
J: TRBJ2-5
CDR3: CASSLGQGGRETQYF

V: TRBV18
length: 13
J: TRBJ2-7
CDR3: CASSQRRDYEQYF

V: TRBV4-2
length: 15
J: TRBJ2-3
CDR3: CASSQGQGYIDTQYF

V: TRBV27
length: 15
J: TRBJ2-7
CDR3: CASTSGLGQKREQYF

V: TRBV29-1
length: 12
J: TRBJ2-4
CDR3: CSVERDPAIQYF

V: TRBV11-2
length: 15
J: TRBJ1-3
CDR3: CASSSDRVSGNTIYF

V: TRBV3-1/TRBV3-2
length: 14
J: TRBJ1-4
CDR3: CASSLVGHLEKLFF

V: TRBV11-3
length: 15
J: TRBJ2-1
CDR3: CASSFSASSYNEQFF

V: TRBV3-1/TRBV3-2
length: 16
J: TRBJ2-1
CDR3: CASSQVFQTSVSEQFF

V: TRBV5-1
length: 15
J: TRBJ1-1
CDR3: CASSLPPPSDTEAFF

V: TRBV10-3
length: 16
J: TRBJ2-3
CDR3: CAISTQQGVGTDTQYF

V: TRBV19
length: 16
J: TRBJ1-2
CDR3: CASSQTGTRSNYGYTF

V: TRBV7-2
length: 14
J: TRBJ1-1
CDR3: CASSLSGTNTEAFF

V: TRBV6-1
length: 15
J: TRBJ1-1
CDR3: CASSERTGPHVGAFF

V: TRBV5-6
length: 15
J: TRBJ1-5
CDR3: CASSSQDYSNQPQHF

V: TRBV5-1
length: 14
J: TRBJ2-7
CDR3: CASSSGQILYEQYF

V: TRBV20-1
length: 14
J: TRBJ2-7
CDR3: CSANDIAGRYEQYF

V: TRBV7-7
length: 13
J: TRBJ1-5
CDR3: CASSLAVDQPQHF

V: TRBV19
length: 13
J: TRBJ1-3
CDR3: CATTFASGNTIYF

V: TRBV4-1
length: 15
J: TRBJ1-3
CDR3: CASSPDRDPRNTIYF

V: TRBV19
length: 19
J: TRBJ2-3
CDR3: CASSIDRLGAGRSTDTQYF

V: TRBV5-1
length: 16
J: TRBJ2-2
CDR3: CASSRTSGANTGELFF

V: TRBV3-1/TRBV3-2
length: 16
J: TRBJ2-3
CDR3: CASSQVAGGTTDTQYF

V: TRBV7-2
length: 16
J: TRBJ1-4
CDR3: CASSSLGPATNEKLFF

V: TRBV5-8
length: 14
J: TRBJ2-1
CDR3: CASSPRLAPNEQFF

V: TRBV3-1/TRBV3-2
length: 19
J: TRBJ2-2
CDR3: CASSQEYIWGQEYTGELFF

V: TRBV4-1
length: 17
J: TRBJ2-2
CDR3: CASSQRSAGGRTGELFF

V: TRBV6-6
length: 16
J: TRBJ2-2
CDR3: CASSYSTQGDTGELFF

V: TRBV3-1/TRBV3-2
length: 17
J: TRBJ1-1
CDR3: CASSQPPRDSSNTEAFF

V: TRBV3-1/TRBV3-2
length: 13
J: TRBJ1-2
CDR3: CASSQGSGTPDTF

V: TRBV5-8
length: 15
J: TRBJ1-5
CDR3: CASSPDRGGYQPQHF